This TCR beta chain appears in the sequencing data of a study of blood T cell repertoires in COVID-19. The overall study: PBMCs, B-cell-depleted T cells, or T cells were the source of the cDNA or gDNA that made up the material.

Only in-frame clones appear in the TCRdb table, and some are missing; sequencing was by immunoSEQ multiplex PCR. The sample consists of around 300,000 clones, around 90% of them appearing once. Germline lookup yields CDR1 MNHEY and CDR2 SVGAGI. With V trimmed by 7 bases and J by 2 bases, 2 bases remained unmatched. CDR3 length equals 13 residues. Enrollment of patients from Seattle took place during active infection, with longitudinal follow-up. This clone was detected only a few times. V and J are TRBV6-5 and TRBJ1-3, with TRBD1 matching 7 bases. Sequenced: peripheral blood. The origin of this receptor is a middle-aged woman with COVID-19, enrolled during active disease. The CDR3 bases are TGTGCCAGCAACAGGGGCCCTGGAAACACCATATATTTT. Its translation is CASNRGPGNTIYF.